This T cell receptor (beta chain) was captured by sequencing in a study of Ad26.COV2.S vaccination and SARS-CoV-2 variants. In the study overall: Each vaccinee took Ad26.COV2.S intramuscularly, once or twice 56 days apart.

Specified treatment: roughly 20 received Ad26.COV2.S at low or high dose, single or two shots; five or six received placebo; per-sample allocation not given. Collection of samples fell on day 63 after the first vaccine or placebo injection. This clone was counted a few times. This CDR3 has 13 amino acids. Germline CDR1 reads SGDLS; CDR2 reads YYNGEE. V lost 0 bases and J 10 bases, leaving 8 bases between the germline ends. Here immunoSEQ multiplex PCR was the method, and the copy in TCRdb shows in-frame clones only, minus some. This table has roughly 380,000 clones, 70% to 90% appearing once. The starting material was peripheral blood, obtained in a trial of Ad26.COV2.S vaccine versus placebo. The chain couples TRBV9 to TRBJ1-6; D call uncertain. The clonotype was recovered from a person between 18 and 59 years old who received the Ad26.COV2.S COVID-19 vaccine or a placebo. The CDR3 here is CASSVGGRSPLHF. The CDR3 DNA reads as TGTGCCAGCAGCGTAGGAGGGCGGTCACCCCTCCACTTT.